This T cell receptor (beta chain) originates from a study of T cell repertoires in cytomegalovirus infection. Study conclusions and caveats: It was HLA-C-restricted CMV-specific TCR beta clonotypes that dominated the response ex vivo.

TCRdb recomputed calls from the reads with MiXCR, one row per CDR3 protein. Of around 450,000 distinct CDR3 sequences detected, approximately 31% appear once; the ten largest clones hold approximately 15%. This clonotype appeared a few times. Its antigen is unknown. The CDR3 runs 15 residues. Trimming stripped 3 bases from V and 7 bases from J, with 19 bases between. CDR1 is KGHSH and CDR2 is LQKENI in the germline V gene. The material sequenced was PBMCs. The sequence was obtained from a human donor in good health (CMV status not recorded). Some clones in this sample may be carry-over from other donors' samples. The chain recombines TRBV18 with TRBJ2-7; D assignment may be TRBD1 or TRBD2 (5 bases each). The CDR3 DNA reads as TGTGCCAGCTCACCTGAGGGGATTCCTAGGGAGGAGCAGTACTTC. Its protein is CASSPEGIPREEQYF.